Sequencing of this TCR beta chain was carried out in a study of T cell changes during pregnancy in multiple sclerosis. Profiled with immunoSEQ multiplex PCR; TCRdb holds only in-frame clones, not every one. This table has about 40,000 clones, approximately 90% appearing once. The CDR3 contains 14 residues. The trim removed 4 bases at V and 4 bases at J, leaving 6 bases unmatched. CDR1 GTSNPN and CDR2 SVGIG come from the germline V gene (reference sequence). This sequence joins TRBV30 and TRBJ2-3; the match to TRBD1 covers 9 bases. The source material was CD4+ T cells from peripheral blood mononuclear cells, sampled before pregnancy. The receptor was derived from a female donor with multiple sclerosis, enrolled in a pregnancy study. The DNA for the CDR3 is TGTGCCTGGAACTCGGACAGGGGAGCAGATACGCAGTATTTT. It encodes CAWNSDRGADTQYF.